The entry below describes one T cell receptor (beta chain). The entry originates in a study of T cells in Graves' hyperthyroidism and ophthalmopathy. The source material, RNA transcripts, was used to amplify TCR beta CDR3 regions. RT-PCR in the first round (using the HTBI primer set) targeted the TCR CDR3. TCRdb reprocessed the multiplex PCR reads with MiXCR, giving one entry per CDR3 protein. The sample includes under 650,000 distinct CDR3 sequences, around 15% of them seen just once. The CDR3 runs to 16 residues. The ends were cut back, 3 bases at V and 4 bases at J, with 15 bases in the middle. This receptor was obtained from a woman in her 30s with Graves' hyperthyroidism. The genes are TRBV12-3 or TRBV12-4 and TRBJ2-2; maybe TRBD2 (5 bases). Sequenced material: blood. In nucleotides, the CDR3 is TGTGCCAGCAGTTTCCGCCGCAGGAGGAGCACCGGGGAGCTGTTTTTT. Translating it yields CASSFRRRRSTGELFF.